The rows below give T cell receptor beta chains drawn from one sample of a study of beta chain features in type 1 diabetes. The method was immunoSEQ multiplex PCR; TCRdb's version includes in-frame clones alone and lacks a portion of them. Found here are more than 140,000 clones, over 8% of them singletons; the top ten hold nearly 0.65%. The sample consisted of central memory CD4+ T cells from blood. Every receptor here comes from a middle-aged woman in good health. Each CDR3 is given with its conserved first and last residue. D genes are given only for firm matches. Some rows mark clone size as missing; the rest say once, few, many or name a class of expanded clone.

j_call d_call v_call clone_size cdr3_nt cdr3_aa
TRBJ2-3 TRBD2 TRBV6-4 NA TGTGCCAGCCATTTACCTAGCGGACACACAGATACGCAGTATTTT CASHLPSGHTDTQYF
TRBJ1-6 NA TRBV4-2 NA TGTGCCAGCAGCCTACCAGGGGTTAATTCACCCCTCCACTTT CASSLPGVNSPLHF
TRBJ2-1 TRBD2 TRBV29-1 NA TGCAGCGAGGGGACTAGCGGGGGTGGTGAGCAGTTCTTC CSEGTSGGGEQFF
TRBJ1-6 TRBD1 TRBV19 NA TGTGCCAGTACTAGGACAGGGGGCGGATCACCCCTCCACTTT CASTRTGGGSPLHF
TRBJ1-5 NA TRBV6-1 NA TGTGCCATCACAGGGATGGGTCAGCCCCAGCATTTT CAITGMGQPQHF
TRBJ2-7 TRBD2 TRBV6-6 few TGTGCCAGCGGATCCGGGACTAGCTACGAGCAGTACTTC CASGSGTSYEQYF
TRBJ2-1 NA TRBV7-9 many TGTGCCAGCAGCTTAGTAGCGGCAGGGAAATACAATGAGCAGTTCTTC CASSLVAAGKYNEQFF
TRBJ2-3 NA TRBV5-1 few TGCGCCAGCAGCCAACAGGGTGGGGGCACAGATACGCAGTATTTT CASSQQGGGTDTQYF
TRBJ1-6 NA TRBV6-5 NA TGTGCCAGCAGTTACTCTACAGGGAGATATAATTCACCCCTCCACTTT CASSYSTGRYNSPLHF
TRBJ2-2 NA TRBV5-6 few TGTGCCAGCAGCTTCCGGGGGTTGAACACCGGGGAGCTGTTTTTT CASSFRGLNTGELFF
TRBJ2-5 NA TRBV5-6 few TGTGCCAGCAGCTCCCAGACACCCCCAGAGACCCAGTACTTC CASSSQTPPETQYF
TRBJ1-5 NA TRBV4-3 few TGCGCCAGCAGCCAAGGGGACGGGCGGGGTCAGCCCCAGCATTTT CASSQGDGRGQPQHF
TRBJ1-5 NA TRBV19 NA TGTGCCAGTAGTGTGACTGGAGGGAATCAGCCCCAGCATTTT CASSVTGGNQPQHF
TRBJ2-1 TRBD2 TRBV5-4 few TGTGCCAGCAGCGTTGGAGCGGGGGGTATCAATGAGCAGTTCTTC CASSVGAGGINEQFF
TRBJ2-1 TRBD2 TRBV28 NA TGTGCCAGCAGACCAGAGACTAGCGGGAGGAGTGAGCAGTTCTTC CASRPETSGRSEQFF
TRBJ2-5 NA TRBV5-1 NA TGCGCCAGCAGCTTGACTGCAGGGGAGGGAGAGACCCAGTACTTC CASSLTAGEGETQYF
TRBJ1-2 NA TRBV2 NA TGTGCCAGCAGCCCTTCCGCGGGGCTCGGCTATGGCTACACCTTC CASSPSAGLGYGYTF
TRBJ2-1 NA TRBV19 few TGTGCCACCCAATCCATGAGGCCTGAGGGTGAGCAGTTCTTC CATQSMRPEGEQFF
TRBJ1-1 NA TRBV18 few TGTGCCAGCTCACCAGAGGCCTTGAACACTGAAGCTTTCTTT CASSPEALNTEAFF
TRBJ1-2 NA TRBV19 few TGTGCCAGTAGTCCCGAGGTCGGGATGGAGGGCTACACCTTC CASSPEVGMEGYTF
TRBJ2-7 TRBD2 TRBV18 few TGTGCCAGCTCCCAGAGAACTAGCGGGGGTGTGCGAGTGAGTGAGCAGTACTTC CASSQRTSGGVRVSEQYF
TRBJ1-5 NA TRBV6-5 few TGTGCCAGCAGTTACTCGGGAGCACGGGGGGAGCCCCAGCATTTT CASSYSGARGEPQHF
TRBJ1-5 NA TRBV7-8 NA TGTGCCAGCAGCTTACAGGGGAGTTATAGCAATCAGCCCCAGCATTTT CASSLQGSYSNQPQHF
TRBJ2-7 TRBD2 TRBV7-2 few TGTGCCAGCAGCTTTGGCGGGGGGCAAACGGGCGAGCAGTACTTC CASSFGGGQTGEQYF
TRBJ1-1 TRBD1 TRBV5-4 NA TGTGCCAGCAGCTTGGGGGACAGGGAAGCTTTCTTT CASSLGDREAFF
TRBJ2-1 TRBD2 TRBV7-9 NA TGTGCCAGCAGCTTAGCTAGCGGGGGGGACAATGAGCAGTTCTTC CASSLASGGDNEQFF
TRBJ2-3 NA TRBV7-9 NA TGTGCCAGCAGCCCCGCGGTGAGCCTAAGCACAGATACGCAGTATTTT CASSPAVSLSTDTQYF
TRBJ2-3 NA TRBV7-9 NA TGTGCCAGCAGCTTAGCGCGGCGCGCCAGCACAGATACGCAGTATTTT CASSLARRASTDTQYF
TRBJ1-2 NA TRBV21-1 few TGTGCCAGCAGCAAAATGGGTGGGGGGGGCTACACCTTC CASSKMGGGGYTF
TRBJ1-5 NA TRBV19 NA TGTGCCACTGGTGAGTGGAATCAGCCCCAGCATTTT CATGEWNQPQHF
TRBJ2-5 TRBD2 TRBV11-2 NA TGTGCCAGCAGCTTAGTCCGCGGGGGGGCTGGGCAAGAGACCCAGTACTTC CASSLVRGGAGQETQYF
TRBJ2-7 NA TRBV5-1 NA TGCGCCAGCAGCGCGGGGACTGACTACGAGCAGTACTTC CASSAGTDYEQYF
TRBJ2-1 TRBD2 TRBV6-1 few TGTGCCAGCAGTGCGAGCGGGGGGGCTTATGAGCAGTTCTTC CASSASGGAYEQFF
TRBJ1-2 NA TRBV19 NA TGTGCCAGTACGCAGACTAACTATGGCTACACCTTC CASTQTNYGYTF
TRBJ2-7 TRBD2 TRBV2 NA TGTGCCAGCAGCGTTGGACTAGCGGGGGCCCGCTCCTACGAGCAGTACTTC CASSVGLAGARSYEQYF
TRBJ1-2 TRBD1 TRBV6-5 few TGTGCCAGCAGTTACGGAGGGGGCGGAAACTATGGCTACACCTTC CASSYGGGGNYGYTF
TRBJ1-1 TRBD1 TRBV2 NA TGTGCCAGCAGTGGGGACAGGGGTTTGGACACTGAAGCTTTCTTT CASSGDRGLDTEAFF
TRBJ2-7 NA TRBV4-1 NA TGCGCCAGCAGCCAAGTTCCGGCGGGGCGGTCCTACGAGCAGTACTTC CASSQVPAGRSYEQYF
TRBJ2-1 TRBD2 TRBV5-1 few TGCGCCAGCAGCTCCGGGACTAGCGGGGGTTACAATGAGCAGTTCTTC CASSSGTSGGYNEQFF
TRBJ2-1 TRBD1 TRBV18 few TGTGCCAGCTCACCCACAGGGGGGCGCAACAATGAGCAGTTCTTC CASSPTGGRNNEQFF
TRBJ2-7 NA TRBV19 NA TGTGCCAGTAGTCCCCGGAGAGGGGGAGACTACGAGCAGTACTTC CASSPRRGGDYEQYF
TRBJ2-2 TRBD1 TRBV6-5 NA TGTGCCAGCAGTAGGGACAGGGCGGGTGCCGGGGAGCTGTTTTTT CASSRDRAGAGELFF
TRBJ2-5 NA TRBV5-1 many TGCGCCAGCAGCTTTGAGCGGCAGACCCAGTACTTC CASSFERQTQYF
TRBJ2-1 TRBD2 TRBV6-5 few TGTGCCAGCAGCCTTAGCGGGGGGGCGTGGAATGAGCAGTTCTTC CASSLSGGAWNEQFF
TRBJ1-2 TRBD1 TRBV27 NA TGTGCCAGCAGTTTCTCCGGGACAGGGAGGGGCTACACCTTC CASSFSGTGRGYTF
TRBJ1-1 TRBD1 TRBV6-5 NA TGTGCCAGCAGTTACAGGGGGCGACGGACTGAAGCTTTCTTT CASSYRGRRTEAFF
TRBJ1-5 NA TRBV6-6 few TGTGCCAGCAGTTCGAGGGTAGGTCAGCCCCAGCATTTT CASSSRVGQPQHF
TRBJ2-2 NA TRBV2 few TGTGCCAGCAGTCGGGGTGCCGGGGAGCTGTTTTTT CASSRGAGELFF
TRBJ1-1 NA TRBV18 few TGTGCCAGCTCACCACCCTGGGGCGGGGGCACTGAAGCTTTCTTT CASSPPWGGGTEAFF
TRBJ2-7 NA TRBV11-2 NA TGTGCCAGCAGCTCCCCACTTGGGGGGGCTCTCTACGAGCAGTACTTC CASSSPLGGALYEQYF
TRBJ2-7 TRBD2 TRBV10-3 NA TGTGCCATCAGTCCGACTAGCGGGGACTACGAGCAGTACTTC CAISPTSGDYEQYF
TRBJ1-6 NA TRBV2 few TGTGCCAGCAGCTTGGGAGGGAATTCACCCCTCCACTTT CASSLGGNSPLHF
TRBJ2-7 NA TRBV5-4 NA TGTGCCAGCAGCTTGGCGGGGGGCCTCCGTTACGAGCAGTACTTC CASSLAGGLRYEQYF
TRBJ1-2 TRBD1 TRBV28 few TGTGCCAGCAGTAACCCGACAGGGGGCGTTGGCTACACCTTC CASSNPTGGVGYTF
TRBJ1-4 TRBD1 TRBV5-4 NA TGTGCCAGCAGCCGCGACAGGGCCGATGAAAAACTGTTTTTT CASSRDRADEKLFF
TRBJ2-5 TRBD2 TRBV9 many TGTGCCAGCAGCGATAGCGGGGGCCGAGGTGAGACCCAGTACTTC CASSDSGGRGETQYF
TRBJ2-3 TRBD2 TRBV7-2 NA TGTGCCAGCAGCCTTCGGGGGGTTAGCACAGATACGCAGTATTTT CASSLRGVSTDTQYF
TRBJ2-3 NA TRBV6-1 few TGTGCCAGCAGTGAAGGCCAGGGTTGGGTGACAGATACGCAGTATTTT CASSEGQGWVTDTQYF
TRBJ2-5 TRBD2 TRBV4-2 few TGTGCCAGCAGCTCTAGCGGGGGAAGCCAAGAGACCCAGTACTTC CASSSSGGSQETQYF
TRBJ2-6 TRBD1 TRBV19 NA TGTGCCAGTACCTCAAAATCCACAGGGGGCGCCTCTGGGGCCAACGTCCTGACTTTC CASTSKSTGGASGANVLTF